This T cell receptor beta chain was sequenced during a study of beta chain features in type 1 diabetes. The overall study: Age and gender were similar between patients and healthy donors, as were cell yields.

All of the isolated RNA was reverse transcribed, so expressed TCRB transcripts were sequenced. The data were produced by immunoSEQ multiplex PCR, yet TCRdb's version contains in-frame clones alone and is incomplete. The table includes about 340,000 clones, around 8.5% detected once. The CDR3 has 16 residues. Germline lookup yields CDR1 WSHSY and CDR2 SAAADI. V shed 6 bases and J 5 bases; nucleotides not matched to a gene: 14. The sample holds a few counts of this clone. Its antigen remains unidentified. One heparinised blood draw averaging roughly 100 mL was given by each donor. Isolation of CD4+ naive, central memory, regulatory and stem cell-like memory cells was achieved by sorting via CD45RO/CCR7/CD25/CD127/CD95/CD27. Overall study findings and caveats: Type 1 diabetes patients showed a moderate but significant shortening of TCRB CDR3s in all four CD4+ subsets. No resolution was reached here on whether HLA type influences TCRB rearrangement.

Sequences were obtained from central memory CD4+ T cells from blood. This receptor was taken from a man aged 30 to 45 with type 1 diabetes. The V and J genes are TRBV10-2 and TRBJ2-5, with TRBD1 matching over 8 bases. The CDR3: CASSPQRTGFGETQYF. The CDR3 nucleotides are TGCGCCAGCAGCCCCCAACGGACAGGGTTCGGGGAGACCCAGTACTTC.